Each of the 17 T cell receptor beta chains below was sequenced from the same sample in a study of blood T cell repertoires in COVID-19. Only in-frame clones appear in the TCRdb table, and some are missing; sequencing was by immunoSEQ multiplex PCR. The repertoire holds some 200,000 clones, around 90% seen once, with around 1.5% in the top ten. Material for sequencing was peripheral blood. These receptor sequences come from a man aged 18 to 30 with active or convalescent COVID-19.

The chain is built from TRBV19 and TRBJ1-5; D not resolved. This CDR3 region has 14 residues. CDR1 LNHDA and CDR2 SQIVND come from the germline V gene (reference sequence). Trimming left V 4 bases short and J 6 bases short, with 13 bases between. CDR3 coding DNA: TGTGCCAGTAGTAATTCGGCGGTCTCTCAGCCCCAGCATTTT. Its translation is CASSNSAVSQPQHF.

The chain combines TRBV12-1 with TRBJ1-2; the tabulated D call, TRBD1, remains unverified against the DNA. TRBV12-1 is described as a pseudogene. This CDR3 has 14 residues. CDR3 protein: CASSFGDTNYGYTF. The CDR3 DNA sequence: TGTGCCAGCAGCTTTGGGGACACTAACTATGGCTACACCTTC.

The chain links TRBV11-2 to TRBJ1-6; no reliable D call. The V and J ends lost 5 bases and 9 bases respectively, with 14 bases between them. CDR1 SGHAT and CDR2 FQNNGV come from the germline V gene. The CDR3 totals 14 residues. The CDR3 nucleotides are TGTGCCAGCAGCCCTAGCACTCCGTCTTCACCCCTCCACTTT. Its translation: CASSPSTPSSPLHF. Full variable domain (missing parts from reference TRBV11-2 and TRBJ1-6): EAGVAQSPRYKIIEKRQSVAFWCNPISGHATLYWYQQILGQGPKLLIQFQNNGVVDDSQLPKDRFSAERLKGVDSTLKIQPAKLEDSAVYLCASSPSTPSSPLHFGNGTRLTVT.

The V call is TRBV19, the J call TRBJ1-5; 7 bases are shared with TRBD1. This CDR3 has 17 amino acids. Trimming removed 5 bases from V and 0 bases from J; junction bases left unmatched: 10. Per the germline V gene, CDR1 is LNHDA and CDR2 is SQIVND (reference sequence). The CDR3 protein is CASSLYRGPFSNQPQHF. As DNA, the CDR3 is TGTGCCAGTAGTCTCTACAGGGGCCCCTTTAGCAATCAGCCCCAGCATTTT.

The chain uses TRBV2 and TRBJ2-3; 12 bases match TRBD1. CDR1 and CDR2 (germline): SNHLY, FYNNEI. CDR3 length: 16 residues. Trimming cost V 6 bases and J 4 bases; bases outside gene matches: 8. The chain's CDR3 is CASRGQGALLADTQYF. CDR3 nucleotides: TGTGCCAGCAGGGGACAGGGGGCGTTATTAGCAGATACGCAGTATTTT. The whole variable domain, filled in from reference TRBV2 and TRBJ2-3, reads EPEVTQTPSHQVTQMGQEVILRCVPISNHLYFYWYRQILGQKVEFLVSFYNNEISEKSEIFDDQFSVERPDGSNFTLKIRSTKLEDSAMYFCASRGQGALLADTQYFGPGTRLTVL.

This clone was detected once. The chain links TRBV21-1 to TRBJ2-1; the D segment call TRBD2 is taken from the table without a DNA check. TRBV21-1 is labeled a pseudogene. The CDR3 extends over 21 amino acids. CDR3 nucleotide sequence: TGTGCCAGCAGCAAAGGGGGCAGGGAACCGGGACTAGCGACCTGGGTGTATGAGCAGTTCTTC. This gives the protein CASSKGGREPGLATWVYEQFF.

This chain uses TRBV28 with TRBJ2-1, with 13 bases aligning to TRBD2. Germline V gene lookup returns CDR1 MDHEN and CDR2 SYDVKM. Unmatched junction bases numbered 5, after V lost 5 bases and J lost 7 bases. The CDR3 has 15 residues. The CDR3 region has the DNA TGTGCCAGCAGTGCAACTAGCGGGAGGGCGAATGAGCAGTTCTTC. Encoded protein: CASSATSGRANEQFF.

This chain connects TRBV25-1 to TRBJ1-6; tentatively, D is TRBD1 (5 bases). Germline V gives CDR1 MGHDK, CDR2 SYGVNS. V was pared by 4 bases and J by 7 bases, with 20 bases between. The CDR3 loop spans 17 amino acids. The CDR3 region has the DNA TGTGCCAGCAGTGCGACCTCCAGGCAGGGTTGGAATTCACCCCTCCACTTT. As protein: CASSATSRQGWNSPLHF.

CDR3 protein: CATTAYPSRGNNEQFF. CDR3 in DNA: TGTGCCACCACCGCCTATCCTTCGCGGGGGAACAATGAGCAGTTCTTC. The rearrangement joins TRBV15 to TRBJ2-1; the match to TRBD2 covers 7 bases. Trimming removed 7 bases from V and 5 bases from J; junction bases left unmatched: 14. From germline, CDR1 is LNHNV and CDR2 YYDKDF (reference sequence). The CDR3 contains 16 residues.

The CDR3 loop reads CASSIGLAENHNEQFF. In nucleotides, the CDR3 is TGTGCCAGTAGTATCGGACTAGCAGAGAATCACAATGAGCAGTTCTTC. The chain uses TRBV19 and TRBJ2-1; 8 nucleotides match TRBD2. This CDR3 is built from 16 residues. Germline CDR1 is LNHDA and CDR2 is SQIVND (reference sequence). J was trimmed by 5 bases and V by 3 bases; bases with no gene match: 9. Together with reference TRBV19 and TRBJ2-1, the CDR3 gives the full variable domain: DGGITQSPKYLFRKEGQNVTLSCEQNLNHDAMYWYRQDPGQGLRLIYYSQIVNDFQKGDIAEGYSVSREKKESFPLTVTSAQKNPTAFYLCASSIGLAENHNEQFFGPGTRLTVL.

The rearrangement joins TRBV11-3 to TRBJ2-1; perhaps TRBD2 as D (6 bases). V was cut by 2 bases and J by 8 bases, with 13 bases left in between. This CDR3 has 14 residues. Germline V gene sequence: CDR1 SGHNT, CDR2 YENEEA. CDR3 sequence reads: CASSLLGGGHEQFF. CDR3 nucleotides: TGTGCCAGCAGCTTACTTGGCGGAGGGCATGAGCAGTTCTTC.

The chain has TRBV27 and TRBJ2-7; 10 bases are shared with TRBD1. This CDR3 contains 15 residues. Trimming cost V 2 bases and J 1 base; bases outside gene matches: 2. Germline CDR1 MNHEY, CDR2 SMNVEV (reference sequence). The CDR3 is CASSLDRGQSYEQYF. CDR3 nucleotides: TGTGCCAGCAGTTTAGACAGGGGGCAGTCCTACGAGCAGTACTTC.

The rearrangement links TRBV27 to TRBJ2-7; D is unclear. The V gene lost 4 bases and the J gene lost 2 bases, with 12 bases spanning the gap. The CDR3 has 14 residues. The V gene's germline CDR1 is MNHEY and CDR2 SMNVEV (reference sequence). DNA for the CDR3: TGTGCCAGCAGTTCGCTGACTGCGCCCTACGAGCAGTACTTC. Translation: CASSSLTAPYEQYF.

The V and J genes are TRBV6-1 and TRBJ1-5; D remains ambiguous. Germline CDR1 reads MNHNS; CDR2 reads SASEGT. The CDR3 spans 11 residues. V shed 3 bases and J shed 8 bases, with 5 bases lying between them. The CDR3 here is CASSEREPQHF. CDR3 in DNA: TGTGCCAGCAGTGAGCGGGAGCCCCAGCATTTT.

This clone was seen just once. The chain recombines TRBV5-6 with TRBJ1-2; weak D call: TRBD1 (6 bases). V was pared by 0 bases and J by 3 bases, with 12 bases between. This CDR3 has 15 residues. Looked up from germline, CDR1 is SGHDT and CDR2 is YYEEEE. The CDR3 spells CASSLAPDRYYGYTF. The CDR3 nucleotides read TGTGCCAGCAGCTTGGCCCCGGACAGATACTATGGCTACACCTTC. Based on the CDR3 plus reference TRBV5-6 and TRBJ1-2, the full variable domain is DAGVTQSPTHLIKTRGQQVTLRCSPKSGHDTVSWYQQALGQGPQFIFQYYEEEERQRGNFPDRFSGHQFPNYSSELNVNALLLGDSALYLCASSLAPDRYYGYTFGSGTRLTVV.

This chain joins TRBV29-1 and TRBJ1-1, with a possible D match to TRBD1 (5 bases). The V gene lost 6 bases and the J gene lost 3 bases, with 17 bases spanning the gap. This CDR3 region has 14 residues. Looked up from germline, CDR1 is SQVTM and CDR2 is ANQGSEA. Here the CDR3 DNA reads TGCAGCGTCCCCCCTGCTGGACACTACACTGAAGCTTTCTTT. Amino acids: CSVPPAGHYTEAFF.

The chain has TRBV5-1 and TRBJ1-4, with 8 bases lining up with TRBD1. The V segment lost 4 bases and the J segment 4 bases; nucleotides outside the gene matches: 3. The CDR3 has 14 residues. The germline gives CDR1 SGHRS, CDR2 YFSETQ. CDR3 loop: CASSVGQDNEKLFF. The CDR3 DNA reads TGCGCCAGCAGCGTGGGACAGGATAATGAAAAACTGTTTTTT.